These 4 T cell receptor beta chains originate from one sample sequenced in a study of low-dose radiotherapy and immunotherapy resistance in tumors. Time point defined: after trial treatment. Treatment denoted: LDRT plus nivolumab, ipilimumab, low-dose cyclophosphamide and aspirin (RACIN trial). TCR amplification involved 20 PCR cycles with a constant-region primer and V-primer adapter. Each CDR3 protein gets one entry after TCRdb re-called the reads with MiXCR. The data contain some 52,000 distinct CDR3 sequences, around a third of them singletons. The sequencing used PBMCs, collected after low-dose radiotherapy plus immunotherapy. The receptor set was obtained from a male donor with rectosigmoid adenocarcinoma.

This clonotype was detected ten times or more. The V and J genes are TRBV4-2 and TRBJ2-7, with 8 bases identical to TRBD1. V trimming: 3 bases; J trimming: 8 bases; junction bases outside the gene matches: 12. This CDR3 is built from 15 residues. CDR1 is LGHNA, CDR2 YNFKEQ, per germline. The CDR3 region has the DNA TGTGCCAGCAGCCAGACCGGGACAGGCCCTACGAAGCAGTACTTC. Translation: CASSQTGTGPTKQYF.

Regarding this clonotype: A read error is the likely source, as a far larger clone sits one nucleotide away. This chain links TRBV7-2 with TRBJ2-5, with unresolved D. Germline CDR1 is SGHTA and CDR2 is FQGNSA. The CDR3 runs to 14 residues. The CDR3 loop reads CASSLVLSQETQCF. CDR3 DNA: TGTGCCAGCAGCTTGGTACTCAGCCAAGAGACCCAGTGCTTC.

The sample holds a few counts of this clonotype. This chain connects TRBV28 to TRBJ1-3; no clear D gene. The germline CDR1 and CDR2 sequences are MDHEN and SYDVKM. Between the trimmed V and J ends, which lost 5 bases and 0 bases, there was a span of 11 bases. The CDR3 is 15 residues long. The CDR3 nucleotides are TGTGCCAGCAGTCCTCGAGTCCGCTCTGGAAACACCATATATTTT. The encoded protein is CASSPRVRSGNTIYF.

This clonotype was observed a few times. The chain recombines TRBV4-1 with TRBJ2-7; D unclear. The CDR3 sequence is 14 residues long. CDR1 is MGHRA, CDR2 YSYEKL, per germline. V dropped 0 bases and J dropped 3 bases, with 9 bases sitting between them. CDR3 sequence reads: CASSQDLGGYEQYF. CDR3 bases: TGCGCCAGCAGCCAAGATCTGGGCGGCTACGAGCAGTACTTC.